Below, 9 T cell receptor beta chains from the same sample are listed, as sequenced in a study of cytomegalovirus exposure and HLA in healthy donors. Primers for the PCR totalled 60 Vbeta and 13 Jbeta. The assay was immunoSEQ multiplex PCR, and TCRdb's table has in-frame clones only and misses some. The table shows about 130,000 clones, with around three quarters occurring only once. Sequenced sample: PBMCs. The origin of the receptors is a woman in her 50s in good health and CMV-seronegative.

The chain combines TRBV7-9 with TRBJ2-1; 7 nucleotides match TRBD2. Germline CDR1 SEHNR, CDR2 FQNEAQ (reference sequence). Trimming removed 6 bases from V and 5 bases from J; junction bases left unmatched: 19. The CDR3 contains 18 residues. The DNA of the CDR3 is TGTGCCAGCAGTACCCCCCCACCACTAGCGTACCATAACAATGAGCAGTTCTTC. This encodes CASSTPPPLAYHNNEQFF. The full variable domain, with the rest looked up from reference TRBV7-9 and TRBJ2-1, is DTGVSQNPRHKITKRGQNVTFRCDPISEHNRLYWYRQTLGQGPEFLTYFQNEAQLEKSRLLSDRFSAERPKGSFSTLEIQRTEQGDSAMYLCASSTPPPLAYHNNEQFFGPGTRLTVL.

The chain recombines TRBV4-1 with TRBJ2-7; maybe TRBD2 (6 bases). The CDR3 sequence is 16 residues long. Trimming left V 1 base short and J 3 bases short, with 16 bases between. Germline-derived CDR1 and CDR2 are MGHRA and YSYEKL. CDR3 in DNA: TGCGCCAGCAGCCAAGGGTCGGGAGCCACCTTCTACGAGCAGTACTTC. Its translation: CASSQGSGATFYEQYF.

The rearrangement uses TRBV6-4 and TRBJ2-1, with 7 bases identical to TRBD2. The CDR3 is made up of 14 amino acids. V was pared by 5 bases and J by 4 bases, with 5 bases of the junction left unmatched. Germline CDR1 MRHNA, CDR2 SNTAGT. The CDR3 region has the DNA TGTGCCAGCAGTAGCGGGACTTCATACAATGAGCAGTTCTTC. As protein: CASSSGTSYNEQFF.

The rearrangement links TRBV20-1 to TRBJ2-1; D not certain. Trimming took off 3 bases at V and 15 bases at J, with 9 bases between the two ends. Germline CDR1 reads DFQATT; CDR2 reads SNEGSKA (reference sequence). This CDR3 is built from 9 residues. This CDR3 reads CSASSPWFF. CDR3 coding DNA: TGCAGTGCTAGTTCCCCTTGGTTCTTC.

The chain employs TRBV28 and TRBJ2-7, with TRBD1 matching 7 bases. The CDR3 loop spans 14 amino acids. V shed 6 bases and J 1 base; nucleotides not matched to a gene: 6. CDR1 MDHEN and CDR2 SYDVKM come from the germline V gene. CDR3 residues: CASRRQTGSYEQYF. The CDR3 DNA follows: TGTGCCAGCAGACGCCAGACAGGGTCCTACGAGCAGTACTTC.

The chain employs TRBV7-8 and TRBJ2-1, with a tentative D call TRBD1 (5 bases). Germline CDR1 and CDR2: SGHVS and FQNEAQ. This CDR3 is built from 13 residues. V was trimmed by 5 bases and J by 5 bases, leaving 10 bases between them. CDR3 in DNA: TGTGCCAGCAGCCGGAGACAGAACAATGAGCAGTTCTTC. Protein product: CASSRRQNNEQFF.

The rearrangement links TRBV15 to TRBJ2-1; D is ambiguous. This CDR3 contains 16 residues. Germline V gene lookup returns CDR1 LNHNV and CDR2 YYDKDF (reference sequence). Deletions cut 4 bases from V and 3 bases from J, with 16 bases between. CDR3 DNA: TGTGCCACCAGCACCTATGCGGCGACCTACTACAATGAGCAGTTCTTC. This encodes CATSTYAATYYNEQFF.

The V call is TRBV7-9, the J call TRBJ1-2, with a possible D match to TRBD1 (6 bases). The germline V and J ends were trimmed by 4 bases and 8 bases, with 26 bases remaining between them. The CDR3 is 17 residues long. Germline V gene lookup returns CDR1 SEHNR and CDR2 FQNEAQ (reference sequence). CDR3 sequence: CASSSQDPEPGGQGYTF. The CDR3 DNA reads TGTGCCAGCAGCTCCCAGGATCCGGAGCCCGGGGGGCAAGGCTACACCTTC.

V gene TRBV30 combines with J gene TRBJ2-1; the match to TRBD2 covers 13 bases. Germline CDR1 and CDR2: GTSNPN and SVGIG (reference sequence). The CDR3 extends over 16 amino acids. V lost 3 bases, J lost 3 bases, and 5 bases stayed unmatched. CDR3 DNA sequence: TGTGCCTGGAGGCAAGGACTAGCGGGAGACTACAATGAGCAGTTCTTC. This codes for CAWRQGLAGDYNEQFF.